This TCR beta chain was found in a study of Graves' ophthalmopathy and Graves' hyperthyroidism (dated by TCRdb to the late 2010s). Study-wide context: Peripheral blood was collected at initial diagnosis, prior to any treatment. An independent validation cohort was composed of fewer than 20 hyperthyroidism patients and around 16 patients who later progressed from hyperthyroidism to ophthalmopathy. Once sampling was done, hyperthyroidism patients were given methimazole at a starting dose of 30 mg daily, while ophthalmopathy patients were given high-dose intravenous methylprednisolone. For training and testing, the 80 to 100 patients in the discovery cohort were randomly divided in a 7:3 ratio. In six hyperthyroidism patients, T-cell repertoires of thyroid tissue and blood were compared. In total, approximately 130 blood samples were TCR-sequenced: some 40 ophthalmopathy, under 80 hyperthyroidism and about 17 hyperthyroidism-to-ophthalmopathy patients. To explore V-J signatures that separate ophthalmopathy from hyperthyroidism, a discovery set of about a hundred patients was enrolled, consisting of about 45 with ophthalmopathy and around 57 with stable hyperthyroidism. The study used TCR beta repertoire signatures to distinguish Graves' ophthalmopathy from Graves' hyperthyroidism and to predict progression to ophthalmopathy.

The CDR3, cysteine through phenylalanine, is 18 amino acids long. This entry keeps only the CDR3 DNA: 54 bases, framed from base 1. Per the germline V gene (reference sequence), LNHDA is the CDR1 and SQIVND is the CDR2. Trimming takes 0 bases from V and 2 bases from J, and the germline ends sit 17 bases apart. What the study reported, not specific to this receptor: Ophthalmopathy was separated from stable hyperthyroidism by the 13-signature model with roughly 87% sensitivity and around 81% specificity in cross-validation and with 80%/75% in the test set. In validation, the model predicted ophthalmopathy progression with more than 70% sensitivity and roughly 72% specificity; around twelve predicted patients were CT-confirmed with GO in a median of about 6.1 months. No statistical method was used to predetermine the sample size, and group allocation was not hidden from the investigators. Most expanded thyroid clonotypes with a frequency above 0.001 also appeared in blood, which suggests that blood repertoires may reflect the immune response in the thyroid.

A patient counted as having stable hyperthyroidism if there was no progression to ophthalmopathy within 18 months of follow-up. Hyperthyroidism patients were newly diagnosed, with disease duration under 2 months, and aged 18 to 65 years. Anyone with other autoimmune diseases, uncontrolled infections, pregnancy or lactation was excluded from the study. Diagnosis relied on clinical symptoms, serum thyroxine, TRAb, thyroid ultrasound and orbital computed tomography. PBMCs were isolated from about 10 ml of fresh peripheral blood by Ficoll-Paque density gradient centrifugation. Total RNA was extracted with Trizol reagent and quality-checked on an Agilent 2100 Bioanalyzer. For repertoire sequencing, TCR beta CDR3 regions were amplified from RNA transcripts. The first round was an RT-PCR using HTBI primers with the Qiagen OneStep RT-PCR kit, and this first round was followed by a second-round multiplex PCR, then size selection and purification. The libraries underwent paired-end sequencing with 100 bp reads on an Illumina HiSeq2000. The authors' pipeline ran thus. SOAPnuke was used to process the reads, throwing out any read that had adapters, had uncalled bases, had a mean Phred below 15, or lacked an exact constant-primer or identifier match. High-quality paired reads were merged with COPE v1.2.5. Each unique nucleotide sequence was treated as a clonotype, and MiTCR v1.1 was used to align the clonotypes to the IMGT TRB V, D and J references. Analysis was restricted to V-J combinations with a frequency above 0.0001, which covered 99.2% of repertoires. For each V-J combination, a TCR clonal expansion and chaos score was defined as the ratio of F50 clonal expansion to chaos observed in the TCRdist matrix. Features were reduced by Welch's t-statistics and random forest to around 13 V-J combinations, which fed a naive Bayes classifier. Thyroid-blood repertoire similarity was quantified with the Morisita-Horn index. In-frame beta chains were kept once TCRdb had trimmed the public reads at Q25 with fastp and called clones with MiXCR. Rows matching on CDR3 protein sequence are summarized as one entry with the most common DNA and genes. The V and J calls were determined by TCRdb, not by the authors. The sample data list a few hundred thousand distinct CDR3 sequences, and 15% to 19% of these were observed just once. The ten largest clones represent 5.5% to 7% of the sample.

This clonotype was recorded many times. Its antigen remains unidentified. No base-level quality is on record; no much larger clone is a single base apart. This receptor chain uses TRBV19 and TRBJ1-3, and possibly TRBD1, on 5 matching bases. The sequenced material came from peripheral blood. This receptor was taken from a woman under 30 with stable Graves' hyperthyroidism. Donor details come from another sample of the same person, matched by shared clones. The DNA reads TGTGCCAGTAGTATAGATGGGGTCCAGGGAATGCCTGGAAACACCATATATTTT. This translates into CASSIDGVQGMPGNTIYF.